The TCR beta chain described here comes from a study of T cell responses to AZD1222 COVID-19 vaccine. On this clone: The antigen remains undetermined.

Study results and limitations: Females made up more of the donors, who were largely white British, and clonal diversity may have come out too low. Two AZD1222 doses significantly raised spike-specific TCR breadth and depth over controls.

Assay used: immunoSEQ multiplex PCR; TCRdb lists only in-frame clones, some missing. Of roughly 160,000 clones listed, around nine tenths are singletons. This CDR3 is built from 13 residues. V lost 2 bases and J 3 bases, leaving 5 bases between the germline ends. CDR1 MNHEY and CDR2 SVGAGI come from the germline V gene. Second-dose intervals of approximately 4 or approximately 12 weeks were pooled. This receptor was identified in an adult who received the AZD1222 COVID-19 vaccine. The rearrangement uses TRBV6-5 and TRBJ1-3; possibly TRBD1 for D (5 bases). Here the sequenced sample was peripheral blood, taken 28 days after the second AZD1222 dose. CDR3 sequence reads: CASSYGGGNTIYF. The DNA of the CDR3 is TGTGCCAGCAGTTACGGGGGTGGAAACACCATATATTTT.